The source of this T cell receptor (beta chain) is a study of PD-L1 blockade in urothelial cancer. This clone was counted between two and nine times. The germline CDR1 and CDR2 sequences are SEHNR and FQNEAQ (reference sequence). The length of the CDR3 is 14 residues. Deletions cut 1 base from V and 4 bases from J, with 10 bases between. The assay was immunoSEQ multiplex PCR, and TCRdb's table has in-frame clones only and misses some. The sample includes over 50,000 clones, 86% seen only once; the top ten take roughly 2.8%. The chain recombines TRBV7-9 with TRBJ1-1; possibly TRBD1 for D (6 bases). The starting material was PBMCs, obtained around atezolizumab (anti-PD-L1) treatment. The TCR comes from a man aged 45-65 years with urothelial cancer. The CDR3 coding sequence is TGTGCCAGCAGCTTAGGGGGGCATGGCACTGAAGCTTTCTTT. This translates into CASSLGGHGTEAFF. The entire variable domain, with the rest obtained from reference TRBV7-9 and TRBJ1-1, is as follows: DTGVSQNPRHKITKRGQNVTFRCDPISEHNRLYWYRQTLGQGPEFLTYFQNEAQLEKSRLLSDRFSAERPKGSFSTLEIQRTEQGDSAMYLCASSLGGHGTEAFFGQGTRLTVV.